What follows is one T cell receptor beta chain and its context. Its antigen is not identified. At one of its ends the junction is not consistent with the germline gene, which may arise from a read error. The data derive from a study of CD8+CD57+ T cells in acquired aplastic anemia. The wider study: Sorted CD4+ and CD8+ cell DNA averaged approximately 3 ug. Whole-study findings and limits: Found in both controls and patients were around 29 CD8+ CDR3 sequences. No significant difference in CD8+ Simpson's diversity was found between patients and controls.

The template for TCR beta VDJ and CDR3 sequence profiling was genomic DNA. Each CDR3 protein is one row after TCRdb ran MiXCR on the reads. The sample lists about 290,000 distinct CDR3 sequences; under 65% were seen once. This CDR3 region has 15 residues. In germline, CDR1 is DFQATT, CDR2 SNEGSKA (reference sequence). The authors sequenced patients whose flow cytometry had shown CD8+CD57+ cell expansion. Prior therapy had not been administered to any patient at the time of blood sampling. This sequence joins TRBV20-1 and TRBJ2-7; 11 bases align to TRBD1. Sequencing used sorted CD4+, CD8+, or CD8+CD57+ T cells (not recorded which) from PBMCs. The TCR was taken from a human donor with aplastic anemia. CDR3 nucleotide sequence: TGCAGTGCTAGTCGGACAGGGGGCAGGCACTACGAGCAATACTTC. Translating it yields CSASRTGGRHYEQYF.